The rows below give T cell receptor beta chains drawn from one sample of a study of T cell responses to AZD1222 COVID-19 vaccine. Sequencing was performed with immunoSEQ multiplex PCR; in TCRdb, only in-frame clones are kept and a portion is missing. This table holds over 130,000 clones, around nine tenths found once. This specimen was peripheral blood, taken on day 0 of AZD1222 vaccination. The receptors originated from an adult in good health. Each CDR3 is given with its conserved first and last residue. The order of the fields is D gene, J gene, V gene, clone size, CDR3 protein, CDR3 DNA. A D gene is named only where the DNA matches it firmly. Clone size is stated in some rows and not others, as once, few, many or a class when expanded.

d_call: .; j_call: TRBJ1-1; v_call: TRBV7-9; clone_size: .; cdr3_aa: CASSLTGNTEAFF; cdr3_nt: TGTGCCAGCAGCTTAACGGGGAACACTGAAGCTTTCTTT
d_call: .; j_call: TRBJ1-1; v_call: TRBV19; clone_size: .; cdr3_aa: CASSTNRVLVPEAFF; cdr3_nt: TGTGCCAGTAGTACTAACAGGGTACTCGTCCCGGAAGCTTTCTTT
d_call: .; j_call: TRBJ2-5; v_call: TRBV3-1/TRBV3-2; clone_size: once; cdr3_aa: CASSQDGPSLGETQYF; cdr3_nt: TGTGCCAGCAGCCAAGATGGGCCTAGCCTCGGAGAGACCCAGTACTTC
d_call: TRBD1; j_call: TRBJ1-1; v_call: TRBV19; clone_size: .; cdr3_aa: CASIPRGQGNTEAFF; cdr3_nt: TGTGCCAGTATCCCCAGGGGGCAGGGGAACACTGAAGCTTTCTTT
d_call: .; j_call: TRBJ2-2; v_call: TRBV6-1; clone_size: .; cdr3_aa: CASSEARRGMAGELFF; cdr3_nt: TGTGCCAGCAGTGAAGCGCGCCGCGGGATGGCCGGGGAGCTGTTTTTT
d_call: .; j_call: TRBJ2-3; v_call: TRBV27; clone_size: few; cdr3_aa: CASSLSKGTQYF; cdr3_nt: TGTGCCAGCAGTTTATCGAAGGGTACGCAGTATTTT
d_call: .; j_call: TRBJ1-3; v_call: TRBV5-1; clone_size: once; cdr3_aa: CASSPAGVFSGNTIYF; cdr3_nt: TGCGCCAGCAGCCCGGCAGGGGTCTTCTCTGGAAACACCATATATTTT
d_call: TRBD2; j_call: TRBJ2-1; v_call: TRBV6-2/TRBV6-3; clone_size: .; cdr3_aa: CASSYPREAPLPYNEQFF; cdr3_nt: TGTGCCAGCAGTTACCCCCGGGAGGCCCCCCTCCCCTACAATGAGCAGTTCTTC
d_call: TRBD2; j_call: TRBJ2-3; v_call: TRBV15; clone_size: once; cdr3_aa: CATGTSGGTDTQYF; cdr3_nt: TGTGCCACCGGGACTAGCGGGGGCACAGATACGCAGTATTTT
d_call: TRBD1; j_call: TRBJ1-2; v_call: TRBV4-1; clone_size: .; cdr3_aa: CASSQEDRDDYGYTF; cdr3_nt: TGCGCCAGCAGCCAAGAGGACAGGGATGACTATGGCTACACCTTC
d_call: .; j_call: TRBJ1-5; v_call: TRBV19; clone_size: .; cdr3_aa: CASQPFEGHSNQPQHF; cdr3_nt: TGTGCCAGTCAACCCTTCGAGGGTCATAGCAATCAGCCCCAGCATTTT
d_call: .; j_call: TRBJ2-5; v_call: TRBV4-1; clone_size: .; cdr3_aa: CASSQLGKTQYF; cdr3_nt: TGCGCCAGCAGCCAATTGGGAAAGACCCAGTACTTC
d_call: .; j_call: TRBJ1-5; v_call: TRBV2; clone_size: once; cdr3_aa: CASSSQGMYQPQHF; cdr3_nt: TGTGCCAGCAGTTCTCAGGGGATGTATCAGCCCCAGCATTTT
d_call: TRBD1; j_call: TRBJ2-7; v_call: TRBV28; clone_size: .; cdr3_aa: CASSLTGGSYEQYF; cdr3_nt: TGTGCCAGCAGTTTGACAGGGGGTTCCTACGAGCAGTACTTC
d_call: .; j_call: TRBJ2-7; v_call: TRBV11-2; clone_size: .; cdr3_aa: CASSYDRNYEQYF; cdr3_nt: TGTGCCAGCAGCTACGACAGAAACTACGAGCAGTACTTC
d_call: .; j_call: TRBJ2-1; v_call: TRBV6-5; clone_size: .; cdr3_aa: CASNAKTQSYNEQFF; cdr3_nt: TGTGCCAGCAATGCGAAAACACAAAGCTACAATGAGCAGTTCTTC
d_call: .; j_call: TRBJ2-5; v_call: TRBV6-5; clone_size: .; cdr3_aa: CASTGQLTPQETQYF; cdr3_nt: TGTGCCAGCACGGGGCAGCTAACTCCACAAGAGACCCAGTACTTC
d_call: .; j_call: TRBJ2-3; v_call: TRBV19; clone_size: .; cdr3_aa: CASSLRYRATDTQYF; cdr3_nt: TGTGCCAGTAGCCTAAGATACAGGGCCACAGATACGCAGTATTTT
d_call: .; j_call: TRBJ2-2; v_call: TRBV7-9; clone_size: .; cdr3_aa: CASSLGRGVAGELFF; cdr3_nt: TGTGCCAGCAGCTTAGGGCGGGGAGTGGCCGGGGAGCTGTTTTTT
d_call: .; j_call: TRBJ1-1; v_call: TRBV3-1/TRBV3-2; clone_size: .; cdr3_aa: CASSQGTALNTEAFF; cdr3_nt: TGTGCCAGCAGCCAAGGGACAGCACTAAACACTGAAGCTTTCTTT
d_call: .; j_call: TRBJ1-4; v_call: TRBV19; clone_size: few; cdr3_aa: CASSIQGPNEKLFF; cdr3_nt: TGTGCCAGTAGTATACAGGGTCCTAATGAAAAACTGTTTTTT
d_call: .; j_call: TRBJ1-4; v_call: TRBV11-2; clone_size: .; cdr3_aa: CASSSINEKLFF; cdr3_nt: TGTGCCAGCAGCTCCATTAATGAAAAACTGTTTTTT
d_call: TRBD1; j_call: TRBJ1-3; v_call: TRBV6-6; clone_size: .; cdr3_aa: CASSSKGAGNGNTIYF; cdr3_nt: TGTGCCAGCAGTTCCAAGGGGGCAGGTAACGGAAACACCATATATTTT
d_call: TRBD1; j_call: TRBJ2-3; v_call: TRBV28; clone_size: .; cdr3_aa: CASRGKNNRGRPPTDTQYF; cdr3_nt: TGTGCCAGCAGGGGGAAGAATAACAGGGGGCGCCCCCCCACAGATACGCAGTATTTT
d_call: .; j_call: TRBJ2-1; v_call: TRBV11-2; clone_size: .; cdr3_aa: CASSLINEQFF; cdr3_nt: TGTGCCAGCAGCTTGATCAATGAGCAGTTCTTC
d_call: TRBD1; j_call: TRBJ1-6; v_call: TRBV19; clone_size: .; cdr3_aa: CASSRGQLNSPLHF; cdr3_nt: TGTGCCAGTAGTAGGGGACAGCTAAATTCACCCCTCCACTTT